The present TCR beta chain was sequenced within a study of CD8+ T cells in alopecia areata. The overall study: Among treated patients, oral tofacitinib was administered at 5 to 10 mg twice daily. Tofacitinib was given for 6 to 18 months, then stopped for 6 months. Severity scoring for treated patients was based on the percentage of affected scalp area. Study-wide points: It was lesional scalp, especially alopecia totalis/universalis, that showed higher clonality than normal scalp.

TCR sequencing used cDNA made by reverse transcription of extracted RNA. The protocol was immunoSEQ multiplex PCR, while the TCRdb copy is restricted to in-frame clones and leaves out a portion. This table holds about 200,000 clones, 55% to 70% found once. The V gene lost 2 bases and the J gene lost 6 bases, with 14 bases spanning the gap. Looked up from germline, CDR1 is GTSNPN and CDR2 is SVGIG (reference sequence). This CDR3 has 15 residues. This clone was recorded a few times. Its cognate antigen is unknown. Stated treatment: oral pan-JAK inhibitor, 5-10 mg twice daily. The chain joins TRBV30 to TRBJ1-6, with D possibly matching TRBD1 (6 bases). The sequenced sample was CD4+ T cells sorted from blood, obtained at week 4, from a patient treated with tofacitinib. This clonotype originated in a human donor with alopecia areata. This CDR3 reads CAWSPGVAVNSPLHF. DNA for the CDR3: TGTGCCTGGAGTCCAGGGGTGGCGGTTAATTCACCCCTCCACTTT.